The next 3 T cell receptor beta chains were all read from a single sample in a study of identical twins. MiXCR, applied by TCRdb to the 5' RACE reads, yields one record per CDR3 protein. The sample holds 1.5 million or so distinct CDR3 sequences, less than 35% seen once. The specimen was cord blood. These receptors all come from a newborn girl in good health.

The V call is TRBV2, the J call TRBJ2-7, with TRBD2 identical over 10 bases. Germline V gene lookup returns CDR1 SNHLY and CDR2 FYNNEI. V dropped 2 bases and J dropped 1; count of bases not matched to a gene: 5. This CDR3 has 16 amino acids. CDR3 loop: CASSEQGSGRSYEQYF. CDR3 in DNA: TGTGCCAGCAGTGAACAAGGTAGCGGGAGGTCCTACGAGCAGTACTTC. Together with reference TRBV2 and TRBJ2-7, the CDR3 gives the full variable domain: EPEVTQTPSHQVTQMGQEVILRCVPISNHLYFYWYRQILGQKVEFLVSFYNNEISEKSEIFDDQFSVERPDGSNFTLKIRSTKLEDSAMYFCASSEQGSGRSYEQYFGPGTRLTVT.

V and J are TRBV6-5 and TRBJ2-1; D is unclear. This CDR3 spans 14 amino acids. Trimming stripped 5 bases from V and 12 bases from J, with 20 bases between. Per the germline V gene, CDR1 is MNHEY and CDR2 is SVGAGI. CDR3 loop: CASSPLDSWVGQFF. The CDR3 DNA reads TGTGCCAGCAGTCCCTTAGACTCATGGGTTGGGCAGTTCTTC.

This clonotype was found a few times. This sequence joins TRBV12-3 or TRBV12-4 and TRBJ2-5; tentative D call: TRBD2 (7 bases). This CDR3 has 15 amino acids. Trimming pared 5 bases from V and 5 bases from J, leaving 18 bases between. The CDR3 DNA reads as TGTGCCAGCAGTGTACTGGGGGGGCTTAGGGAGACCCAGTACTTC. This translates into CASSVLGGLRETQYF.